A selection of T cell receptor beta chains follows, all from one sample in a study of blood T cells in healthy people across ages. TCRdb reprocessed the 5' RACE reads via MiXCR and lists one record per CDR3 protein. The table includes around 1,000,000 distinct CDR3 sequences, approximately 26% detected once. These data also featured in a second study, about T cells of mothers and their children.

The sequenced sample was blood. The receptors were sampled from a girl under 10 years old in good health. CDR3s leave out the opening cysteine and the closing phenylalanine or tryptophan. The order of the fields is V gene, D gene, CDR3 protein. The D gene is left open where the match is weak.

>TRBV27|NA
ASGYGRTVYEQY
>TRBV9|TRBD1
ASSLPRQGGTDTQY
>TRBV29-1|TRBD1
SVVGQGADTQY
>TRBV13|NA
ASSLLQLNAEAF
>TRBV7-9|TRBD1
ASSLAGTGVRNTEAF
>TRBV2|NA
ASIPRTSYEQY
>TRBV12-3/TRBV12-4|TRBD1
ASRRQGSSYEQY
>TRBV28|TRBD1
ASSKDRQGTALRTKNIQY
>TRBV7-8|NA
ASSLAGGTLNYGYT
>TRBV4-3|NA
ASSQDGGKGQY
>TRBV7-9|NA
ASSLPTRDTQY
>TRBV19|NA
ASMDYGENEQF
>TRBV12-5|NA
ASGQQGRGLLKDYGYT
>TRBV12-3/TRBV12-4|NA
ASSGDGGAGDDLREQF
>TRBV2|TRBD1
ASSVRGPATNEKLF
>TRBV28|NA
ASSSSGGSYGYT
>TRBV20-1|NA
SARELMGLGTLYYEQY